This is a list of T cell receptor beta chains from one sample in a study of cytomegalovirus exposure and HLA in healthy donors. The assay was immunoSEQ multiplex PCR, and TCRdb's table has in-frame clones only and misses some. The sample carries 100,000 or so clones, roughly four fifths recorded once. The sample taken for sequencing was PBMCs. All receptors derive from a man aged 35 to 55 in good health and CMV-seropositive. Both conserved end residues are part of each CDR3. The D gene is left open where the match is weak. Clone size is not always given. Where it is, it says once, few, many or a class for expanded clones.

j_call clone_size v_call d_call cdr3_aa cdr3_nt
TRBJ1-6 - TRBV5-1 TRBD1 CASSLDRGSNSPLHF TGCGCCAGCAGCTTGGACAGGGGGAGTAATTCACCCCTCCACTTT
TRBJ2-3 - TRBV9 - CASSVANRQGTDTQYF TGTGCCAGCAGCGTAGCCAACAGGCAGGGGACAGATACGCAGTATTTT
TRBJ1-2 once TRBV5-1 TRBD1 CASSLDGDSYGYTF TGCGCCAGCAGCTTGGACGGGGACAGCTATGGCTACACCTTC
TRBJ1-4 - TRBV11-2 - CASSLVRVQGAEKLFF TGTGCCAGCAGCTTAGTAAGGGTACAGGGCGCTGAAAAACTGTTTTTT
TRBJ2-7 few TRBV6-1 - CASSGSLASELYEQYF TGTGCCAGCAGTGGAAGTCTAGCGTCTGAATTATACGAGCAGTACTTC
TRBJ1-2 - TRBV6-5 - CASSYGQAGGYTF TGTGCCAGCAGTTACGGACAAGCGGGTGGCTACACCTTC
TRBJ2-7 - TRBV6-1 TRBD2 CASSETSGSSYEQYF TGTGCCAGCAGCGAGACTAGCGGAAGCTCCTACGAGCAGTACTTC
TRBJ1-1 - TRBV7-8 - CASSFLTQNTEAFF TGTGCCAGCAGCTTTCTAACGCAGAACACTGAAGCTTTCTTT
TRBJ2-1 - TRBV5-1 - CASSLELAGSYNEQFF TGCGCCAGCAGCTTGGAGTTAGCAGGGTCCTACAATGAGCAGTTCTTC
TRBJ2-3 - TRBV9 TRBD1 CASSLRDREWDTQYF TGTGCCAGCAGCCTCCGGGACAGGGAATGGGATACGCAGTATTTT
TRBJ2-7 - TRBV9 TRBD1 CASSVEGTVSYEQYF TGTGCCAGCAGCGTAGAGGGGACAGTCTCCTACGAGCAGTACTTC
TRBJ2-7 - TRBV20-1 - CSATQGREQYF TGCAGTGCAACACAGGGTCGCGAGCAGTACTTC
TRBJ2-1 - TRBV11-2 TRBD1 CASSLGQNNEQFF TGTGCCAGCAGCCTGGGACAGAACAATGAGCAGTTCTTC
TRBJ2-1 - TRBV10-2 - CASRRGVGGNEQFF TGCGCCAGCAGACGCGGGGTTGGTGGGAATGAGCAGTTCTTC
TRBJ2-7 - TRBV7-8 TRBD1 CASSFSAQGAGNEQYF TGTGCCAGCAGCTTTTCTGCCCAGGGGGCGGGAAACGAGCAGTACTTC
TRBJ2-1 - TRBV4-1 TRBD2 CASSQDPAGMSNEQFF TGCGCCAGCAGCCAAGATCCAGCGGGAATGAGCAATGAGCAGTTCTTC
TRBJ1-4 - TRBV25-1 - CASSYQGKEEKLFF TGTGCCAGTTCGTATCAGGGAAAGGAGGAAAAACTGTTTTTT
TRBJ2-7 - TRBV28 TRBD2 CASTHGLAGDRSYEQYF TGTGCCAGCACTCACGGACTAGCGGGAGATAGGTCCTACGAGCAGTACTTC
TRBJ2-1 - TRBV6-5 TRBD2 CASSYQAGGTHNEQFF TGTGCCAGCAGTTACCAAGCGGGAGGGACCCACAATGAGCAGTTCTTC
TRBJ2-2 once TRBV7-9 TRBD2 CASSLWTSGREYGELFF TGTGCCAGCAGCTTATGGACTAGCGGGAGAGAATATGGGGAGCTGTTTTTT
TRBJ1-3 - TRBV19 TRBD1 CASSTHDRVGNTIYF TGTGCCAGTAGTACCCACGACAGGGTCGGAAACACCATATATTTT
TRBJ2-2 - TRBV27 TRBD2 CASSPLRGTHTGELFF TGTGCCAGCAGTCCTCTGCGGGGGACTCACACCGGGGAGCTGTTTTTT
TRBJ1-5 - TRBV15 TRBD1 CATSRAGYRGWAQPQHF TGTGCCACCAGCAGAGCGGGGTACAGGGGTTGGGCTCAGCCCCAGCATTTT
TRBJ2-7 - TRBV10-3 TRBD1 CAISITGVSSYEQYF TGTGCCATCAGTATTACAGGGGTGAGCTCCTACGAGCAGTACTTC
TRBJ2-1 once TRBV9 - CASSTTTENNEQFF TGTGCCAGCAGCACGACCACAGAGAACAATGAGCAGTTCTTC
TRBJ2-5 - TRBV10-2 - CASLGQLQETQYF TGCGCCAGCCTAGGACAGCTACAAGAGACCCAGTACTTC
TRBJ2-3 few TRBV5-1 - CASSLSLTDTQYF TGCGCCAGCAGCTTGAGCCTCACAGATACGCAGTATTTT
TRBJ1-1 - TRBV2 - CASSRTEQVNTEAFF TGTGCCAGCAGCCGCACAGAACAGGTGAACACTGAAGCTTTCTTT